This entry lists 19 T cell receptor beta chains sequenced from one sample in a study of T cells in women clearing cervical HPV infection. This table comes from immunoSEQ multiplex PCR, and its TCRdb copy is limited to in-frame clones, with some not included. This table lists about 35,000 clones. The sample was blood buffy coat. These receptors originate from a woman aged 18 to 75 with a cervical HPV16 infection that either progressed to CIN3+ or cleared (not recorded which).

As regards this clone: The read comes to an end 3 residues before the CDR3 does, leaving the germline J gene to fill in the end. This chain joins TRBV7-2 and TRBJ2-1; 11 bases align to TRBD2. This CDR3 has 15 residues. The germline gives CDR1 SGHTA, CDR2 FQGNSA. V lost 1 base and J lost 7; bases outside the gene matches: 3. The chain's CDR3 is CASSLVAGGFNEQFF. The sequenced CDR3 bases are TGTGCCAGCAGCTTAGTAGCGGGGGGGTTTAATGAG.

Notes on this clone: Coverage ceases 3 residues before the CDR3 finishes, and the germline J gene fills in the end. The chain carries TRBV7-3 and TRBJ2-3, with TRBD1 identical over 8 bases. The CDR3 covers 15 residues. V lost 5 bases, J lost 6 bases, and 10 bases stayed unmatched. Germline V lookup: CDR1 SGHTA, CDR2 FQGTGA. The covered CDR3 bases are TGTGCCAGCAGCCCAACGGGACAGGTATACGATACG. Protein: CASSPTGQVYDT. The whole CDR3 is CASSPTGQVYDTQYF.

Points on this clone: The CDR3 goes on 3 residues after the read ends, and that part is filled in from the germline J gene. This chain connects TRBV6-2 or TRBV6-3 to TRBJ2-7, with 7 bases aligning to TRBD1. The CDR3 loop spans 14 amino acids. Trimming took 5 bases from V and 5 from J; bases not matched to a gene: 9. Germline CDR1 MNHEY, CDR2 SVGEGT. The DNA read from the CDR3 is TGTGCCAGCAGTCAACCGTACAGGGGCGACGAG. This gives the protein CASSQPYRGDE. The entire CDR3 protein is CASSQPYRGDEQYF.

CDR3 sequence reads: CSARWGGPEKLFF. The sequenced part of the CDR3 DNA is TGCAGTGCTAGATGGGGGGGCCCTGAAAAA. The rearrangement links TRBV20-1 to TRBJ1-4; tentative D call: TRBD1 (6 bases). The CDR3 goes on 3 residues after the read ends, and that part is filled in from the germline J gene. Germline loops: CDR1 DFQATT, CDR2 SNEGSKA (reference sequence). There are 13 residues in the CDR3. With 2 bases removed from V and 7 bases from J, the gap between germline ends came to 11 bases.

Concerning this clone itself: The DNA ends 3 residues before the CDR3 does, and the rest of the CDR3 is filled in from the germline J gene. V gene TRBV11-1 combines with J gene TRBJ2-5; D perhaps matches TRBD1 (6 bases). V was clipped by 5 bases and J by 0 bases, with 13 bases between them. Germline values: CDR1 SGHAT, CDR2 FQDESV (reference sequence). The CDR3 consists of 15 residues. CDR3 sequence reads: CASSPRDTHQETQYF. The part of the CDR3 DNA that was read is TGTGCCAGCAGCCCCCGGGACACCCACCAAGAGACC.

Details on this clone: The read terminates 3 residues ahead of where the CDR3 ends, so the germline J gene completes it. This rearrangement joins TRBV5-4 to TRBJ1-1; D is ambiguous. Between the trimmed V and J ends, which lost 4 bases and 1 base, there was a span of 14 bases. CDR3 length: 15 amino acids. The germline V gene has CDR1 SGHNT and CDR2 YYREEE (reference sequence). The CDR3 bases that were read are TGTGCCAGCAGCCTGAGGGCAGGTCGGAACACTGAA. This translates into CASSLRAGRNTE. The whole CDR3 protein reads CASSLRAGRNTEAFF.

To note about this clone: The read terminates 3 residues before the CDR3 end, so the remaining end is supplied by the germline J gene. The V and J genes are TRBV7-2 and TRBJ2-4, with D possibly TRBD1 on 6 matching bases. CDR1 is SGHTA, CDR2 FQGNSA, per germline. The CDR3 runs to 12 residues. Partial CDR3 DNA: TGTGCCAGCAGCTTAGACAGGGTTGGT. This sequence encodes CASSLDRVG. The complete CDR3 protein is CASSLDRVGQYF.

In regard to this clone: The CDR3 is cut off 3 residues early in the read; its end comes from the germline J gene. V gene TRBV11-2 combines with J gene TRBJ2-7, with D perhaps TRBD1 (7 bases). CDR1 and CDR2 from the germline V gene are SGHAT and FQNNGV. This CDR3 comprises 15 residues. Trimming pared 1 base from V and 3 bases from J, leaving 13 bases between. CDR3 DNA, as far as it was read: TGTGCCAGCAGCTTAGGTCCAGGGGGGATCTACGAG. As protein: CASSLGPGGIYE. The CDR3, in full, reads CASSLGPGGIYEQYF. Based on the CDR3 plus reference TRBV11-2 and TRBJ2-7, the full variable domain is EAGVAQSPRYKIIEKRQSVAFWCNPISGHATLYWYQQILGQGPKLLIQFQNNGVVDDSQLPKDRFSAERLKGVDSTLKIQPAKLEDSAVYLCASSLGPGGIYEQYFGPGTRLTVT.

Comments on this clone: The observed sequence ends 3 residues before the CDR3 terminus, with the missing tail filled in from the germline J gene. The chain couples TRBV19 to TRBJ1-2, with D tentatively TRBD1 (6 bases). The CDR3 is 13 residues long. Germline V CDR1 and CDR2: LNHDA, SQIVND (reference sequence). The CDR3 here is CASSPRGAYDYTF. The CDR3 bases that were read are TGTGCCAGTAGTCCCCGGGGGGCTTACGAC.

Worth noting for this clone: The read falls 3 residues short of the CDR3 end, and the missing part is taken from the germline J gene. The chain recombines TRBV10-3 with TRBJ1-2; D gene uncertain. Germline loops: CDR1 ENHRY, CDR2 SYGVKD. V was shortened by 4 bases and J by 7 bases, with 13 bases between the two germline ends. The CDR3 length is 13 residues. The CDR3 loop reads CAISANRGLGYTF. CDR3 DNA (partial): TGTGCCATCAGTGCGAACCGAGGACTTGGC.

Points on this clone: The sequence runs out 3 residues before the end of the CDR3; the remainder is reconstructed from the germline J gene. The chain employs TRBV6-2 or TRBV6-3 and TRBJ2-5; perhaps TRBD2 as D (6 bases). The ends were cut back, 3 bases at V and 5 bases at J, with 10 bases in the middle. CDR3 length: 13 amino acids. Germline CDR1 is MNHEY and CDR2 is SVGEGT. Partial CDR3 DNA: TGTGCCAGCAGTTATGGAGGGGCGGAGACC. It yields the protein CASSYGGAET. The full CDR3 protein reads CASSYGGAETQYF.

Comment on this clone: Sequencing ends 3 residues short of the CDR3 end; the germline J gene provides the rest. This rearrangement joins TRBV6-2 or TRBV6-3 to TRBJ1-2; 7 positions agree with TRBD1. After removal of 2 bases from V and 4 bases from J, the junction contained 1 base not matched to a gene. This CDR3 spans 13 amino acids. Germline V gene data show CDR1 as MNHEY and CDR2 as SVGEGT. Incomplete CDR3 DNA: TGTGCCAGCAGTTACAAGGGGGCCTATGGC. Its protein product is CASSYKGAYG. The whole CDR3 protein is CASSYKGAYGYTF.

Comment on this clone: The CDR3 end is not reached by the read, which stops 3 residues before it; the germline J gene fills it in. The chain has TRBV20-1 and TRBJ2-5; TRBD2 matches 12 bases. Germline V gene lookup returns CDR1 DFQATT and CDR2 SNEGSKA (reference sequence). The CDR3 consists of 17 residues. The V gene end was trimmed by 3 bases and the J gene end by 1 base; junction bases not matched to a gene: 9. The CDR3 DNA, read in part, is TGCAGTGCTAGGGCCCTAGCGGGGGGGTCGATCCAAGAGACC. It encodes CSARALAGGSIQET. From start to end, the CDR3 is CSARALAGGSIQETQYF.

As to this clone: Coverage ceases 3 residues before the CDR3 finishes, and the germline J gene fills in the end. The V gene is TRBV6-4, the J gene TRBJ2-1; weak D call: TRBD1 (5 bases). Germline-derived CDR1 and CDR2 are MRHNA and SNTAGT. V lost 4 bases and J 7 bases, leaving 8 bases between the germline ends. This CDR3 comprises 12 residues. The CDR3 is CASSATGNEQFF. The sequenced part of the CDR3 DNA is TGTGCCAGCAGTGCTACAGGTAATGAG.

Worth noting for this clone: The read gets to within 3 residues of the CDR3 end, and the germline J gene fills in the rest. V and J are TRBV30 and TRBJ2-1; TRBD1 is a possible D gene (6 bases). V was shortened by 4 bases and J by 7 bases, with 14 bases between the two germline ends. The CDR3 consists of 13 residues. The V gene's germline CDR1 is GTSNPN and CDR2 SVGIG (reference sequence). CDR3 protein: CAWKPGTRNEQFF. The CDR3 DNA, read in part, is TGTGCCTGGAAACCCGGGACACGGAATGAG.

On this clone: The read gets to within 3 residues of the CDR3 end, and the germline J gene fills in the rest. The chain joins TRBV5-5 to TRBJ2-3; 7 bases are shared with TRBD1. Germline-derived CDR1 and CDR2 are SGHKS and YYEKEE (reference sequence). The CDR3 runs to 15 residues. V gave up 1 base and J gave up 3 bases; unmatched junction bases: 5. The part of the CDR3 DNA that was read is TGTGCCAGCAGCTTGAAAGGGACAGCTACAGATACG. Its translation: CASSLKGTATDT. The entire CDR3 reads CASSLKGTATDTQYF.

On this clone itself: The CDR3 end lies 3 residues beyond the end of the read and is filled in from the germline J gene. This chain joins TRBV19 and TRBJ1-2; 10 bases match TRBD1. Germline CDR1 is LNHDA and CDR2 is SQIVND (reference sequence). The CDR3 length is 14 residues. V gave up 5 bases and J gave up 5 bases; unmatched junction bases: 5. The CDR3 DNA, read in part, is TGTGCCAGTAGTCCGAAGGGACAGGGGTATGGC. It yields the protein CASSPKGQGYG. In full, the CDR3 reads CASSPKGQGYGYTF.

As to this clone: The CDR3 goes on 3 residues after the read ends, and that part is filled in from the germline J gene. The rearrangement links TRBV7-6 to TRBJ2-6; a weak D match, TRBD1 (5 bases). The CDR3 is 15 residues long. The V end was cut by 2 bases, the J end by 2 bases, with 7 bases between. Germline lookup yields CDR1 SGHVS and CDR2 FNYEAQ. CDR3 bases read: TGTGCCAGCAGCTTACAGGGCCCTGGGGCCAACGTC. Residues: CASSLQGPGANV. The complete CDR3 reads CASSLQGPGANVLTF.

Comment on this clone: The DNA ends 3 residues before the CDR3 does, and the rest of the CDR3 is filled in from the germline J gene. This chain links TRBV20-1 with TRBJ2-7; D may be TRBD1 (6 bases). Trimming pared 0 bases from V and 2 bases from J, leaving 14 bases between. The CDR3 has 15 amino acids. Germline lookup yields CDR1 DFQATT and CDR2 SNEGSKA (reference sequence). CDR3 protein: CSARDSRQVTYEQYF. CDR3 DNA, as far as it was read: TGCAGTGCTAGAGATTCGAGACAGGTAACCTACGAG.